This T cell receptor beta chain was sequenced for a study of T cell responses to AZD1222 COVID-19 vaccine. Study results and caveats: Reportedly, nearly half the spike-specific TCRs target unmutated variant regions. Two AZD1222 administrations were followed by greater Spike-specific TCR breadth and depth. The study identified only a handful of AZD1222 recipients as seropositive at baseline. Among the donors, most were white British and more were female, and clonal diversity was possibly underestimated.

This clone came up once. Its matching antigen is unknown. Repertoires were generated with immunoSEQ multiplex PCR, while TCRdb's copy carries only in-frame clones and drops some. Of about 200,000 clones listed, 90% to 95% are singletons. The sequence came from an adult in good health. The starting material was peripheral blood, obtained on day 0 of MenACWY control vaccination.

CDR3 nucleotides: TGTGCCAGCAGCCCCCACCCCGGGGCCGGGTATGGCTACACCTTC. Amino acid sequence: CASSPHPGAGYGYTF. The chain employs TRBV3-1 (or the pseudogene TRBV3-2) and TRBJ1-2, with D possibly TRBD1 on 5 matching bases. Germline V gives CDR1 LGHDT, CDR2 YNNKEL (reference sequence). V shed 4 bases and J shed 5 bases, with 17 bases lying between them. The CDR3 covers 15 residues.